This TCR beta chain was sequenced during a study of OX40 agonist ivuxolimab in advanced cancers. Study details: Prior anti-PD-1, anti-PD-L1 or anti-CTLA-4 therapy did not bar entry, and roughly 40% had some. Partial response was recorded in three patients: one hepatocellular carcinoma and two cutaneous melanoma cases.

Study conclusions and caveats: Low normalized clonal expansion also occurred in some nonresponding patients. Blood T cells, both CD4+ and CD8+, expanded clonally by week 6 at 0.1 to 3.0 mg/kg.

As concerns this clone: Its antigen is not known.

Clones were sequenced by immunoSEQ multiplex PCR, and TCRdb holds only the in-frame ones, with some missing. The sample shows under 95,000 clones, approximately 85% of them seen only once. The source is an adult with an advanced solid tumor such as melanoma, head and neck, liver or kidney cancer. The sample here was CD4+ or CD8+ T cells sorted from blood, taken in a trial of the OX40 agonist ivuxolimab.

The CDR3 loop is CASSMSSGMNTEAFF. The CDR3 DNA reads as TGTGCCAGTAGTATGAGTTCAGGGATGAACACTGAAGCTTTCTTT. This chain uses TRBV19 with TRBJ1-1, with D possibly TRBD1 on 5 matching bases. V dropped 3 bases and J dropped 0 bases, with 11 bases sitting between them. From germline, CDR1 is LNHDA and CDR2 SQIVND (reference sequence). The CDR3 covers 15 residues.